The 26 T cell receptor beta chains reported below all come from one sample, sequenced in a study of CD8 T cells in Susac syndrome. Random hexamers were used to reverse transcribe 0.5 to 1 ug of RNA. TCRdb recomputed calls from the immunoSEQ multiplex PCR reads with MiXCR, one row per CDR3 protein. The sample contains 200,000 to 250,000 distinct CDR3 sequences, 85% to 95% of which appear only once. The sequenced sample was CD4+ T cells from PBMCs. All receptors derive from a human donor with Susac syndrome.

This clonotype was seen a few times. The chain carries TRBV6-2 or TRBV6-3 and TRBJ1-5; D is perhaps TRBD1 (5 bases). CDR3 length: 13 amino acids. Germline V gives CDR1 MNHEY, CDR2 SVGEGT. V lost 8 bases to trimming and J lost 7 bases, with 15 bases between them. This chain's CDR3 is CASSWGIGQPQHF. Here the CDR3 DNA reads TGTGCCAGCTCCTGGGGGATAGGGCAGCCCCAGCATTTT.

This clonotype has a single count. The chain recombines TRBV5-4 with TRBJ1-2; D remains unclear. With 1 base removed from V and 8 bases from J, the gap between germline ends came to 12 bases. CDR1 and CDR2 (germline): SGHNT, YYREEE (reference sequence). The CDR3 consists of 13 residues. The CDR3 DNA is TGTGCCAGCAGCTTGTTGGTTCAGGAGGGCTACACCTTC. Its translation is CASSLLVQEGYTF. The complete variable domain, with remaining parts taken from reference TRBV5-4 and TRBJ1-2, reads ETGVTQSPTHLIKTRGQQVTLRCSSQSGHNTVSWYQQALGQGPQFIFQYYREEENGRGNFPPRFSGLQFPNYSSELNVNALELDDSALYLCASSLLVQEGYTFGSGTRLTVV.

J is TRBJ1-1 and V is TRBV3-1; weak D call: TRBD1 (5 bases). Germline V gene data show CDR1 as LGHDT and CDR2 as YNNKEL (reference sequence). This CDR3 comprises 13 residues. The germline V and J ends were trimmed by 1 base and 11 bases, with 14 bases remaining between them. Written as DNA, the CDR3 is TGTGCCAGCAGCCAAGGTCTGGGGCTTACGGCTTTCTTT. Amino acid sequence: CASSQGLGLTAFF.

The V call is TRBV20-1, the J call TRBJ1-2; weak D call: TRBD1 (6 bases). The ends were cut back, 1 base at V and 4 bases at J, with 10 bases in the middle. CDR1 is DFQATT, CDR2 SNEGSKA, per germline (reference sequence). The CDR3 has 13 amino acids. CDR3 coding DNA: TGCAGTGCTAGAGCCGGGGGGGCCTATGGCTACACCTTC. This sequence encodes CSARAGGAYGYTF.

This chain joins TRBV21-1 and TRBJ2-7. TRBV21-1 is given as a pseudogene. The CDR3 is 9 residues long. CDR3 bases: TGTGCCAGCAGCATCCCAGACGACTTC. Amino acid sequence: CASSIPDDF.

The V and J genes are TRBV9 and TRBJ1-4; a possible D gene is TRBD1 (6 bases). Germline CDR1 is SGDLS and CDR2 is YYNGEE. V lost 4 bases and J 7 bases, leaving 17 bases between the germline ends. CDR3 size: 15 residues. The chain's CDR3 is CASSSRDTLAEKLFF. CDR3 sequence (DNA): TGTGCCAGCAGCTCTCGGGACACCTTGGCTGAAAAACTGTTTTTT.

CDR3 in amino acids: CASSRFPTVYEQYF. Here the CDR3 DNA reads TGTGCCAGCAGCCGGTTCCCGACGGTCTACGAGCAGTACTTC. The V gene is TRBV12-3 or TRBV12-4, the J gene TRBJ2-7, with D hard to call. Trimming took off 6 bases at V and 3 bases at J, with 15 bases between the two ends. This CDR3 is built from 14 residues.

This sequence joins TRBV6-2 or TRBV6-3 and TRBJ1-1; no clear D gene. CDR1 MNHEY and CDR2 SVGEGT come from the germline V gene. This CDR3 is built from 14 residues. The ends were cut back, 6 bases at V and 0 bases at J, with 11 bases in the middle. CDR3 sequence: CASRFGGMNTEAFF. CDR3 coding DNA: TGTGCCAGCAGATTCGGCGGTATGAACACTGAAGCTTTCTTT.

The CDR3 nucleotides are TGTGCCAGCAGCGTGACCGGGACTAGCGGCAGTGAGCAGTTCTTC. This encodes CASSVTGTSGSEQFF. The chain employs TRBV7-3 and TRBJ2-1; 11 bases align to TRBD2. Germline-derived CDR1 and CDR2 are SGHTA and FQGTGA. The CDR3 extends over 15 amino acids. V shed 5 bases and J 9 bases; nucleotides not matched to a gene: 9.

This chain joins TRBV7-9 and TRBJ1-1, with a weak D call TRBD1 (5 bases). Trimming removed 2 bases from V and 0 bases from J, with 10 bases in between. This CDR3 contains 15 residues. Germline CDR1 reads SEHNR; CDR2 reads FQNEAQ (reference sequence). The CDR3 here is CASSLKGLMNTEAFF. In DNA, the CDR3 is TGTGCCAGCAGCTTAAAGGGACTGATGAACACTGAAGCTTTCTTT.

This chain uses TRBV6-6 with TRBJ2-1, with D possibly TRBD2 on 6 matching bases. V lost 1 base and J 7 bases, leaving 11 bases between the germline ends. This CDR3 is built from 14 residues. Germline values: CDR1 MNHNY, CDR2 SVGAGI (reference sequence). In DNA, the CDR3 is TGTGCCAGCAGTTACTATAGGGAGGCGAATGAGCAGTTCTTC. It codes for CASSYYREANEQFF.

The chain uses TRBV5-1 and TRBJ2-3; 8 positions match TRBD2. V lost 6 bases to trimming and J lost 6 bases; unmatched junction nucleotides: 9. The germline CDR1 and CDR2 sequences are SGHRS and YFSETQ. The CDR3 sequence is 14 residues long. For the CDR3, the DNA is TGCGCCAGCATTAGCGGGACGTTCGGGGATACGCAGTATTTT. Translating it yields CASISGTFGDTQYF.

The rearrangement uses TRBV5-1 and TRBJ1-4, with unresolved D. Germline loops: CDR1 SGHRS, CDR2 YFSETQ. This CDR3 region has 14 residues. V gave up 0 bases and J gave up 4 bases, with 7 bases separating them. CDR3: CASSLGPFNEKLFF. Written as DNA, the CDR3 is TGCGCCAGCAGCTTGGGACCCTTTAATGAAAAACTGTTTTTT. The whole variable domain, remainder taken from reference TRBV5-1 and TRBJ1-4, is KAGVTQTPRYLIKTRGQQVTLSCSPISGHRSVSWYQQTPGQGLQFLFEYFSETQRNKGNFPGRFSGRQFSNSRSEMNVSTLELGDSALYLCASSLGPFNEKLFFGSGTQLSVL.

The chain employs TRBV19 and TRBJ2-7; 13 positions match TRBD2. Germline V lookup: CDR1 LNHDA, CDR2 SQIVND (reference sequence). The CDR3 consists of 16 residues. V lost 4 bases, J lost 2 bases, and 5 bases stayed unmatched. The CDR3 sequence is CASSSGLAGEPYEQYF. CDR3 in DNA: TGTGCCAGTAGTAGCGGACTAGCGGGGGAACCCTACGAGCAGTACTTC.

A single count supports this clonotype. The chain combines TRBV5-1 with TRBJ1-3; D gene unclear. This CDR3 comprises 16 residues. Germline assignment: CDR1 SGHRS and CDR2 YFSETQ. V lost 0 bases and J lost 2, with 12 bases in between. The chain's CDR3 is CASSLDPGGTGNTIYF. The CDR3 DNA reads TGCGCCAGCAGCTTGGACCCCGGCGGGACTGGAAACACCATATATTTT.

The DNA for the CDR3 is TGCAGTGCAAGAATACCGACAGGGCGCAACATTCAGTACTTC. Its translation: CSARIPTGRNIQYF. The chain combines TRBV20-1 with TRBJ2-4, with TRBD1 identical over 7 bases. V lost 6 bases to trimming and J lost 7 bases; unmatched junction nucleotides: 12. CDR1 and CDR2 from the germline V gene are DFQATT and SNEGSKA (reference sequence). The CDR3 contains 14 residues.

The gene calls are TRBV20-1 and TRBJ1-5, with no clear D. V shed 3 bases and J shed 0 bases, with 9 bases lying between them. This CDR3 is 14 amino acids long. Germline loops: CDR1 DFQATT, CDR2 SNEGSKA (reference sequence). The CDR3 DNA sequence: TGCAGTGCTAGGGGAGGGTCTAGCAATCAGCCCCAGCATTTT. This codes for CSARGGSSNQPQHF.

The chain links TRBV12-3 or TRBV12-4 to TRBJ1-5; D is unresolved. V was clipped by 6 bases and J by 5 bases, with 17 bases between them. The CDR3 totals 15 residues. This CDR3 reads CASSPAGEFDQPQHF. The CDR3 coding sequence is TGTGCCAGCAGCCCCGCCGGGGAGTTCGATCAGCCCCAGCATTTT.

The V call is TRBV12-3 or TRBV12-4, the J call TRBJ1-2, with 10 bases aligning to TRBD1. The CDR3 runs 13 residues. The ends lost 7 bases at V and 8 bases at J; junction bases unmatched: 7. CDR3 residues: CASTLTGGWGYTF. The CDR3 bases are TGTGCCAGCACCCTGACAGGGGGCTGGGGCTACACCTTC.

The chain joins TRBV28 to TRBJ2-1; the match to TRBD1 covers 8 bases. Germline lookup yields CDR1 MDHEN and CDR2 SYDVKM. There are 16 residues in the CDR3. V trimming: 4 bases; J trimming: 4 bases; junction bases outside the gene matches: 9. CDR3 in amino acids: CASSSPGTGLYNEQFF. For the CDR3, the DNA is TGTGCCAGCAGTTCACCCGGGACAGGATTATACAATGAGCAGTTCTTC.

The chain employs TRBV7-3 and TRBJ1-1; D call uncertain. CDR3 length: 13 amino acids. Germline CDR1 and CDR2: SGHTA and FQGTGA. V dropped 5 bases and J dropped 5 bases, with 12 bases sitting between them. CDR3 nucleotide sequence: TGTGCCAGCAGCCCCGCCAGTTTAACTGAAGCTTTCTTT. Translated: CASSPASLTEAFF.

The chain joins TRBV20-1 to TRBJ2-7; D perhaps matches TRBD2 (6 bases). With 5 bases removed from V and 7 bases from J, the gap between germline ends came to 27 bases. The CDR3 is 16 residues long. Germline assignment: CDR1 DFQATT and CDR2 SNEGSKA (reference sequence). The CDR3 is CSAPPGGPLALREQYF. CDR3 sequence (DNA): TGCAGTGCTCCCCCCGGGGGACCGCTTGCCCTGAGGGAGCAGTACTTC.

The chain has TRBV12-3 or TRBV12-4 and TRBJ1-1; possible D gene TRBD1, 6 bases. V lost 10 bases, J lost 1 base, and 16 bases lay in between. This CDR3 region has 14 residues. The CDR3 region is CATERGRGNTEAFF. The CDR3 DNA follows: TGTGCCACGGAGCGTGGCAGGGGGAACACTGAAGCTTTCTTT.

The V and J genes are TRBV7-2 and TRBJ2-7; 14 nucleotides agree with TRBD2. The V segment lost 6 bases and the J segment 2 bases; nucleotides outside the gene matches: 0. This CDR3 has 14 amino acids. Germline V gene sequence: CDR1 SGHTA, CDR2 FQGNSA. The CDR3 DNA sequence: TGTGCCAGCAGGACTAGCGGGGGGGCCTACGAGCAGTACTTC. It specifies CASRTSGGAYEQYF.

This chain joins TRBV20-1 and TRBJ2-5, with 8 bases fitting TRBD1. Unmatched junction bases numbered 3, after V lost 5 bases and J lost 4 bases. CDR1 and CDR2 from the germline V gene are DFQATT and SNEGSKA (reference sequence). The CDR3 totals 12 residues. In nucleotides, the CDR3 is TGCAGTGCTGCAGGGGGCGGAGAGACCCAGTACTTC. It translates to CSAAGGGETQYF.

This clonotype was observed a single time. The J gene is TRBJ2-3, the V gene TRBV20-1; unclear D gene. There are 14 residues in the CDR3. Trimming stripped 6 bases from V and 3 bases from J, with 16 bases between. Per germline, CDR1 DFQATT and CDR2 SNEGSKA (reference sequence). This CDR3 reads CSAPEETYTDTQYF. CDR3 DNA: TGCAGTGCCCCCGAGGAGACCTATACAGATACGCAGTATTTT.